What follows are 21 T cell receptor beta chains derived from one specimen sequenced in a study of blood T cell repertoires in COVID-19. Clones were sequenced by immunoSEQ multiplex PCR, and TCRdb holds only the in-frame ones, with some missing. In the table there are more than 300,000 clones, more than 75% of which are singletons. The sequenced sample consisted of peripheral blood. Receptors originate from a woman aged 18-35 years who had recovered from COVID-19.

The V call is TRBV7-6, the J call TRBJ2-2, with 9 bases aligning to TRBD1. The CDR3 sequence is 15 residues long. Per germline, CDR1 SGHVS and CDR2 FNYEAQ. The V and J ends lost 2 bases and 7 bases, in that order; junction bases with no gene match: 5. CDR3 loop: CASSLRDRENGELFF. Written as DNA, the CDR3 is TGTGCCAGCAGCTTAAGGGACAGGGAGAACGGGGAGCTGTTTTTT. The whole variable domain, filled in from reference TRBV7-6 and TRBJ2-2, reads GAGVSQSPRYKVTKRGQDVALRCDPISGHVSLYWYRQALGQGPEFLTYFNYEAQQDKSGLPNDRFSAERPEGSISTLTIQRTEQRDSAMYRCASSLRDRENGELFFGEGSRLTVL.

This chain links TRBV6-2 or TRBV6-3 with TRBJ1-4; D not certain. The CDR3 consists of 15 residues. The germline V gene has CDR1 MNHEY and CDR2 SVGEGT. V was shortened by 2 bases and J by 0 bases, with 7 bases between the two germline ends. The CDR3 reads CASSYGVTTNEKLFF. The CDR3 region has the DNA TGTGCCAGCAGTTACGGAGTAACAACTAATGAAAAACTGTTTTTT.

The V gene is TRBV7-4, the J gene TRBJ1-1; D gene ambiguous. Germline-derived CDR1 and CDR2 are SGHVT and SQSDAQ. Trimming cost V 4 bases and J 0 bases, with 15 bases left between them. The CDR3 spans 16 residues. The CDR3 coding sequence is TGTGCCAGCAGCTCCCCGAGGGCGGCTATGAACACTGAAGCTTTCTTT. Its translation is CASSSPRAAMNTEAFF.

This chain joins TRBV15 and TRBJ2-1; TRBD2 agrees at 10 bases. The CDR3 spans 15 residues. CDR1 and CDR2 from the germline V gene are LNHNV and YYDKDF (reference sequence). Trimming cost V 5 bases and J 6 bases; bases outside gene matches: 7. Here the CDR3 DNA reads TGTGCCACCAGCCGAAGCGGGAGGGGAGGCAATGAGCAGTTCTTC. Its translation is CATSRSGRGGNEQFF.

The chain recombines TRBV5-6 with TRBJ2-6; D might be TRBD2 (5 bases). CDR1 is SGHDT and CDR2 is YYEEEE in the germline V gene. The CDR3 loop spans 17 amino acids. Trimming removed 0 bases at V and 1 base at J, with 11 bases between. The CDR3 sequence is CASSLAGVWSGANVLTF. The CDR3 bases are TGTGCCAGCAGCTTGGCCGGGGTATGGTCTGGGGCCAACGTCCTGACTTTC.

The rearrangement links TRBV11-2 to TRBJ2-3; no clear D. There are 13 residues in the CDR3. V lost 5 bases and J lost 0, with 6 bases in between. Germline CDR1 reads SGHAT; CDR2 reads FQNNGV. The CDR3 sequence is CASSMTSTDTQYF. The CDR3, as DNA: TGTGCCAGCAGCATGACTAGCACAGATACGCAGTATTTT.

The chain joins TRBV6-4 to TRBJ2-1; 8 bases agree with TRBD2. V lost 5 bases to trimming and J lost 7 bases; unmatched junction nucleotides: 10. The CDR3 runs to 15 residues. The germline gives CDR1 MRHNA, CDR2 SNTAGT. The CDR3 region is CASSPSSGFINEQFF. For the CDR3, the DNA is TGTGCCAGCAGTCCCTCTAGCGGGTTCATTAATGAGCAGTTCTTC.

This clone was seen only once. V and J are TRBV3-1 (or the pseudogene TRBV3-2) and TRBJ2-1, with 10 positions matching TRBD2. V trimming: 1 base; J trimming: 1 base; junction bases outside the gene matches: 10. The CDR3 extends over 19 amino acids. CDR1 is LGHDT and CDR2 is YNNKEL in the germline V gene (reference sequence). CDR3 nucleotides: TGTGCCAGCAGCCAAGTTTGGCTAGCGGGAGTACGTTCCTACAATGAGCAGTTCTTC. Its translation: CASSQVWLAGVRSYNEQFF.

The chain joins TRBV5-1 to TRBJ2-1; TRBD1 matches 11 bases. The CDR3 runs 16 residues. Germline lookup yields CDR1 SGHRS and CDR2 YFSETQ. The trim removed 6 bases at V and 2 bases at J, leaving 7 bases unmatched. CDR3 sequence reads: CASTDGGQGAYNEQFF. The CDR3 coding sequence is TGCGCCAGCACCGATGGGGGACAGGGGGCCTACAATGAGCAGTTCTTC.

The chain has TRBV4-1 and TRBJ1-5, with a tentative D call TRBD1 (6 bases). Trimming removed 2 bases from V and 0 bases from J, with 14 bases in between. CDR3 length: 17 residues. The germline gives CDR1 MGHRA, CDR2 YSYEKL. CDR3 in amino acids: CASSQRQGSYSNQPQHF. The CDR3 nucleotides are TGCGCCAGCAGCCAACGCCAGGGGAGCTATAGCAATCAGCCCCAGCATTTT.

This sequence joins TRBV18 and TRBJ1-5; 7 bases fit TRBD1. CDR1 and CDR2 from the germline V gene are KGHSH and LQKENI. The CDR3 is made up of 16 amino acids. Trimming at V came to 6 bases and at J to 3 bases, leaving 11 bases not matched to a gene. CDR3 loop: CASSPGATGNNQPQHF. CDR3 in DNA: TGTGCCAGCTCTCCCGGGGCGACAGGGAACAATCAGCCCCAGCATTTT.

This rearrangement joins TRBV20-1 to TRBJ2-2, with 8 bases fitting TRBD2. V lost 3 bases to trimming and J lost 3 bases; unmatched junction nucleotides: 6. The CDR3 spans 15 residues. The germline V gene encodes CDR1 DFQATT and CDR2 SNEGSKA (reference sequence). The CDR3 sequence: CSASGAGGYTGELFF. The CDR3 nucleotides are TGCAGTGCTAGTGGGGCGGGAGGTTACACCGGGGAGCTGTTTTTT.

The V and J genes are TRBV5-4 and TRBJ2-6; D may be TRBD1 (7 bases). Trimming removed 4 bases from V and 2 bases from J, with 16 bases in between. CDR1 and CDR2 from the germline V gene are SGHNT and YYREEE (reference sequence). The CDR3 runs to 17 residues. CDR3 sequence (DNA): TGTGCCAGCAGCCCCCGGGCAGGGGGGACTGGGGCCAACGTCCTGACTTTC. As protein: CASSPRAGGTGANVLTF.

The V call is TRBV7-9, the J call TRBJ2-7, with TRBD1 matching 12 bases. This CDR3 contains 15 residues. V gave up 1 base and J gave up 4 bases; unmatched junction bases: 2. Germline loops: CDR1 SEHNR, CDR2 FQNEAQ (reference sequence). DNA for the CDR3: TGTGCCAGCAGCTTAGGGGACAGGGGGCGATACGAGCAGTACGTC. This sequence encodes CASSLGDRGRYEQYV.

The chain combines TRBV19 with TRBJ2-3, with TRBD2 identical over 10 bases. Germline V lookup: CDR1 LNHDA, CDR2 SQIVND (reference sequence). The CDR3 is 16 amino acids. V lost 1 base to trimming and J lost 3 bases; unmatched junction nucleotides: 4. The CDR3 is CASSIGPSGSTDTQYF. The CDR3 nucleotides are TGTGCCAGTAGTATAGGGCCTAGCGGGAGTACAGATACGCAGTATTTT.

This clone was counted once. This chain uses TRBV11-2 with TRBJ2-7; TRBD2 matches at 9 bases. CDR1 SGHAT and CDR2 FQNNGV come from the germline V gene. With V trimmed by 2 bases and J by 2 bases, 1 base remained unmatched. The CDR3 is 14 residues long. The chain's CDR3 is CASSLRLAAYEQYV. As DNA, the CDR3 is TGTGCCAGCAGCTTAAGACTAGCGGCCTACGAGCAGTACGTC.

This clone has a single count. The rearrangement joins TRBV5-5 to TRBJ2-3; 7 nucleotides agree with TRBD1. The CDR3 sequence is 15 residues long. Germline V gene sequence: CDR1 SGHKS, CDR2 YYEKEE (reference sequence). The V segment lost 0 bases and the J segment 7 bases; nucleotides outside the gene matches: 8. CDR3 in DNA: TGTGCCAGCAGCTTGGGGTTAGGGGGCGCGCATACGCAGTATTTT. This sequence encodes CASSLGLGGAHTQYF.

This clone occurred once. The chain has TRBV10-3 and TRBJ2-3; possibly TRBD2 for D (5 bases). V dropped 6 bases and J dropped 5 bases, with 9 bases sitting between them. Looked up from germline, CDR1 is ENHRY and CDR2 is SYGVKD. The CDR3 runs 12 residues. CDR3 residues: CAISEAGDTQYF. In DNA form, the CDR3 reads TGTGCCATCAGCGAGGCGGGAGATACGCAGTATTTT.

Worth noting for this clone: One junction end disagrees with the germline gene, perhaps due to a read error. The rearrangement joins TRBV7-9 to TRBJ2-5, with D perhaps matching TRBD2 (6 bases). Per the germline V gene, CDR1 is SEHNR and CDR2 is FQNEAQ (reference sequence). The CDR3 totals 14 residues. CDR3 nucleotide sequence: TGTGCCAGCAGCCTAGCTGCGGGGATCGAGACCCAGTACTTC. This translates into CASSLAAGIETQYF.

The gene calls are TRBV5-1 and TRBJ2-1, with TRBD2 matching 7 bases. The germline V gene has CDR1 SGHRS and CDR2 YFSETQ. The CDR3 runs 13 residues. V was clipped by 2 bases and J by 9 bases; unmatched bases: 5. CDR3 bases: TGCGCCAGCAGCTTAGAGGCGGGAGTTGAGCAGTTCTTC. Protein: CASSLEAGVEQFF.

This sequence joins TRBV6-2 or TRBV6-3 and TRBJ2-2, with TRBD2 identical over 13 bases. CDR1 is MNHEY and CDR2 is SVGEGT in the germline V gene. This CDR3 region has 16 residues. Unmatched junction bases numbered 3, after V lost 3 bases and J lost 5 bases. The CDR3 nucleotides read TGTGCCAGCAGTTATTTGGGACTAGCGGGGACCGGGGAGCTGTTTTTT. Its protein product is CASSYLGLAGTGELFF.